A selection of T cell receptor beta chains follows, all from one sample in a study of blood T cells in healthy people across ages. Each CDR3 protein is one row after TCRdb ran MiXCR on the 5' RACE reads. Counted here are around 1.5 million distinct CDR3 sequences, approximately 60% occurring once; the ten biggest clones make up 6.5% to 8.5%. The sequenced sample was blood. These receptors all come from a man between 18 and 29 years old in good health. Each CDR3 is given with its conserved first and last residue. The D gene is left open where the match is weak. Some rows mark clone size as missing; the rest say once, few, many or name a class of expanded clone.

clone size,V gene,J gene,D gene,CDR3 protein,CDR3 DNA
NA,TRBV20-1,TRBJ2-7,NA,CSASSNSPGTYEQYF,TGCAGTGCTAGCTCGAACTCTCCAGGAACCTACGAGCAGTACTTC
NA,TRBV7-6,TRBJ2-7,TRBD1,CASRLTQDRPVFSYEQYF,TGTGCCAGCAGATTGACCCAGGACAGGCCGGTTTTCTCCTACGAGCAGTACTTC
NA,TRBV12-3/TRBV12-4,TRBJ2-3,NA,CASSLRTSTRADTQYF,TGTGCCAGCAGTTTAAGGACTTCTACGCGCGCAGATACGCAGTATTTT
NA,TRBV29-1,TRBJ2-1,NA,CSVGSSTSYEQFF,TGCAGCGTTGGCTCCAGTACTTCCTACGAGCAGTTCTTC
NA,TRBV6-2/TRBV6-3,TRBJ2-7,NA,CASSTRFDGNYEQYF,TGTGCCAGCAGTACTCGATTCGACGGGAACTACGAGCAGTACTTC
few,TRBV20-1,TRBJ2-7,NA,CSARDRGEQYF,TGCAGTGCTAGAGACAGGGGCGAGCAGTACTTC
once,TRBV11-2,TRBJ2-5,NA,CASSLPGQPTQETQYF,TGTGCCAGCAGCTTGCCCGGACAGCCGACTCAAGAGACCCAGTACTTC
NA,TRBV29-1,TRBJ1-4,NA,CSVSTGEKLFF,TGCAGCGTTTCGACTGGTGAAAAACTGTTTTTT
once,TRBV20-1,TRBJ1-1,NA,CSAAEGGRSEAFF,TGCAGTGCGGCAGAGGGAGGAAGGTCTGAAGCTTTCTTT
NA,TRBV29-1,TRBJ1-1,NA,CSALDLNTEAFF,TGCAGCGCCTTAGACCTGAACACTGAAGCTTTCTTT
NA,TRBV5-1,TRBJ1-1,NA,CASSPRSGGNTEAFF,TGCGCCAGCAGCCCAAGGTCGGGGGGGAACACTGAAGCTTTCTTT
NA,TRBV7-9,TRBJ2-7,NA,CASSLGYWGSSYEQYF,TGTGCCAGCAGCTTAGGTTATTGGGGGAGCTCCTACGAGCAGTACTTC
NA,TRBV6-5,TRBJ1-1,NA,CASSGTATEAFF,TGTGCCAGCAGCGGGACGGCAACTGAAGCTTTCTTT
few,TRBV9,TRBJ2-1,NA,CASSGPRNEQFF,TGTGCCAGCAGCGGGCCGAGGAATGAGCAGTTCTTC
NA,TRBV27,TRBJ2-1,TRBD1,CASSSRTGVWNEQFF,TGTGCCAGCAGTTCCAGGACAGGGGTCTGGAATGAGCAGTTCTTC
few,TRBV20-1,TRBJ1-1,NA,CSARSPLNTEAFF,TGCAGTGCTAGGTCCCCGCTGAACACTGAAGCTTTCTTT
NA,TRBV10-3,TRBJ2-7,NA,CAISQGNEQYF,TGTGCCATCAGTCAGGGTAACGAGCAGTACTTC
NA,TRBV6-5,TRBJ2-7,NA,CASSYFIGQGHEQYF,TGTGCCAGCAGTTACTTTATCGGACAAGGCCACGAGCAGTACTTC
NA,TRBV20-1,TRBJ2-5,NA,CSARRGGEETQYF,TGCAGTGCTAGGAGAGGGGGAGAAGAGACCCAGTACTTC
few,TRBV12-3/TRBV12-4,TRBJ2-3,NA,CASSFGPRDTQYF,TGTGCCAGCAGTTTCGGGCCCCGCGATACGCAGTATTTT
NA,TRBV5-1,TRBJ1-1,TRBD1,CASSLGTGPDTEAFF,TGCGCCAGTAGCTTGGGGACAGGCCCTGACACTGAAGCTTTCTTT
NA,TRBV9,TRBJ2-1,NA,CASSVQRNEQFF,TGTGCCAGCAGCGTTCAGAGGAATGAGCAGTTCTTC
few,TRBV10-3,TRBJ2-5,NA,CAIRRSLGTLEETQYF,TGTGCCATCAGGCGATCATTAGGCACTCTGGAAGAGACCCAGTACTTC
NA,TRBV20-1,TRBJ2-1,TRBD2,CSARGSFVSGSGNEQFF,TGCAGTGCTAGAGGCTCCTTTGTTAGCGGGAGTGGAAATGAGCAGTTCTTC
few,TRBV27,TRBJ2-7,NA,CASKQRASWSSYEQYF,TGTGCCAGCAAGCAGCGGGCGTCATGGAGCTCCTACGAGCAGTACTTC
NA,TRBV29-1,TRBJ2-7,NA,CSVETSDGKSYEQYF,TGCAGCGTTGAAACTTCTGACGGAAAATCCTACGAGCAGTACTTC
NA,TRBV4-3,TRBJ2-4,TRBD1,CASSQDYGTGGHIQYF,TGCGCCAGCAGCCAGGACTACGGGACAGGGGGTCACATTCAGTACTTC
NA,TRBV5-1,TRBJ2-3,NA,CASSPRTRPTDTQYF,TGCGCCAGCAGCCCTAGGACCAGACCCACAGATACGCAGTATTTT
NA,TRBV29-1,TRBJ1-2,TRBD1,CSVGQGARGYTF,TGCAGCGTTGGACAGGGGGCGAGAGGCTACACCTTC
few,TRBV4-3,TRBJ2-1,NA,CASSQELGGSYNEQFF,TGCGCCAGCAGCCAAGAGCTGGGGGGCTCCTACAATGAGCAGTTCTTC
NA,TRBV10-3,TRBJ2-7,TRBD1,CAISGWTGTSYEQYF,TGTGCCATCAGTGGGTGGACAGGGACGTCCTACGAGCAGTACTTC
NA,TRBV7-9,TRBJ2-3,TRBD2,CASSLRLATTDTQYF,TGTGCCAGCAGCTTAAGACTAGCCACCACAGATACGCAGTATTTT
NA,TRBV11-2,TRBJ2-3,NA,CASSLVRYTDTQYF,TGTGCCAGCAGCTTAGTTCGGTACACAGATACGCAGTATTTT
NA,TRBV6-6,TRBJ2-7,NA,CASSYSEGAYEQYF,TGTGCCAGCAGTTACTCGGAGGGGGCCTACGAGCAGTACTTC
NA,TRBV25-1,TRBJ2-7,TRBD2,CASSDLASGYEQYF,TGTGCCAGCAGTGATTTGGCTAGCGGTTACGAGCAGTACTTC
NA,TRBV25-1,TRBJ2-3,NA,CASRKDSYGTDTQYF,TGTGCCAGCAGAAAGGACAGTTACGGCACAGATACGCAGTATTTT
NA,TRBV20-1,TRBJ2-5,TRBD1,CSAIYRGQETQYF,TGCAGTGCTATATACAGGGGTCAAGAGACCCAGTACTTC
NA,TRBV20-1,TRBJ2-7,NA,CSARDYQGYYEQYF,TGCAGTGCTAGAGACTACCAGGGTTACTACGAGCAGTACTTC
NA,TRBV20-1,TRBJ2-5,NA,CSAREGGDPQETQYF,TGCAGTGCTAGAGAGGGCGGGGACCCGCAAGAGACCCAGTACTTC
NA,TRBV6-5,TRBJ1-5,NA,CASSGHSNQPQHF,TGTGCCAGCAGCGGGCATAGCAATCAGCCCCAGCATTTT
NA,TRBV20-1,TRBJ2-7,NA,CSASPTGTDLQYF,TGCAGTGCCAGCCCGACAGGCACCGACTTGCAGTACTTC
NA,TRBV7-2,TRBJ1-6,TRBD1,CASSLAGGTASSYNSPLHF,TGTGCCAGCAGCTTAGCAGGGGGGACAGCGAGCTCCTATAATTCACCCCTCCACTTT
NA,TRBV4-1,TRBJ2-1,NA,CASSQELGGREQFF,TGCGCCAGCAGCCAAGAATTGGGGGGGCGTGAGCAGTTCTTC
NA,TRBV7-9,TRBJ2-7,NA,CASSWDWGGAADEQYF,TGTGCCAGCAGCTGGGATTGGGGGGGCGCAGCGGACGAGCAGTACTTC
NA,TRBV5-1,TRBJ2-5,TRBD2,CASSSPGTTVRETQYF,TGCGCCAGCAGCTCCCCGGGGACTACCGTAAGAGAGACCCAGTACTTC
NA,TRBV7-2,TRBJ1-1,NA,CASSLTPGAEAFF,TGTGCCAGCAGCTTAACACCCGGTGCTGAAGCTTTCTTT
NA,TRBV4-3,TRBJ2-7,TRBD1,CASSQDRVGDRAHEQYF,TGCGCCAGCAGCCAAGATCGGGTGGGGGACAGGGCCCACGAGCAGTACTTC
NA,TRBV12-3/TRBV12-4,TRBJ2-7,NA,CASSRRIRDIRREQYF,TGTGCCAGCAGTCGCCGAATCCGGGACATTAGGAGGGAGCAGTACTTC
NA,TRBV5-6,TRBJ2-5,NA,CASSLKSGAETQYF,TGTGCCAGCAGCTTGAAGTCAGGAGCGGAGACCCAGTACTTC
few,TRBV29-1,TRBJ1-1,TRBD1,CSVQDRGTEAFF,TGCAGCGTCCAAGACAGGGGCACTGAAGCTTTCTTT
NA,TRBV6-2/TRBV6-3,TRBJ2-6,NA,CASSRLRSGANVLTF,TGTGCCAGCAGTCGTCTTCGTAGTGGGGCCAACGTCCTGACTTTC
few,TRBV7-6,TRBJ2-6,TRBD1,CASSLTTGGRSGANVLTF,TGTGCCAGCAGCTTAACGACAGGGGGACGCTCTGGGGCCAACGTCCTGACTTTC
NA,TRBV11-2,TRBJ2-1,TRBD2,CASSLRTSTHSYNEQFF,TGTGCCAGCAGCTTACGGACTAGCACTCACTCCTACAATGAGCAGTTCTTC
once,TRBV27,TRBJ2-7,TRBD2,CASSSLAGALSYEQYF,TGTGCCAGCAGTTCACTAGCGGGGGCTCTTTCCTACGAGCAGTACTTC
once,TRBV12-3/TRBV12-4,TRBJ2-3,TRBD2,CASHGRGGPTDTQYF,TGTGCCAGTCACGGGCGGGGGGGCCCCACAGATACGCAGTATTTT
NA,TRBV5-6,TRBJ2-3,NA,CASRGRGYTDTQYF,TGTGCCAGCAGGGGACGGGGGTACACAGATACGCAGTATTTT
few,TRBV7-2,TRBJ2-7,TRBD1,CASSSDRVSSGKAPYEQYF,TGTGCCAGCAGCTCGGACAGGGTATCGTCTGGTAAAGCCCCCTACGAGCAGTACTTC